Listed below are T cell receptor beta chains from one sample, sequenced in a study of T cells after yellow fever vaccination. TCRdb ran MiXCR on the 5' RACE reads and lists one entry per CDR3 protein. Of 400,000 or so distinct CDR3 sequences listed, around 6.5% are singletons. Sequenced here: PBMCs, sampled 5 days after the yellow fever booster vaccination. The receptors were gathered from a man under 40 who received the YFV17D yellow fever vaccine. Both conserved end residues are part of each CDR3. The order of the fields is D gene, J gene, clone size, V gene, CDR3 protein, CDR3 DNA. D genes are given only for firm matches. Clone size, where shown, is once, few, many, or a class for clones that have expanded.

NA TRBJ2-6 NA TRBV7-9 CASSQGHSGANVLTF TGTGCCAGCAGCCAGGGCCACTCTGGGGCCAACGTCCTGACTTTC
NA TRBJ1-6 many TRBV20-1 CSARDSYSPLHF TGCAGTGCTAGAGATAGCTATTCACCCCTCCACTTT
NA TRBJ2-7 NA TRBV4-3 CASSQVGQTRSYEQYF TGCGCCAGCAGCCAAGTAGGACAGACCCGCTCCTACGAGCAGTACTTC
TRBD1 TRBJ2-7 many TRBV9 CASSATGQGAYEQYF TGTGCCAGCAGCGCGACCGGGCAGGGGGCCTACGAGCAGTACTTC
NA TRBJ2-1 NA TRBV20-1 CSARATYNEQFF TGCAGTGCTAGAGCGACTTACAATGAGCAGTTCTTC
NA TRBJ1-3 NA TRBV5-6 CASSGAGSGNTIYF TGTGCCAGCAGCGGAGCGGGCTCTGGAAACACCATATATTTT
NA TRBJ2-4 many TRBV5-5 CASSFQVGSNIQYF TGTGCCAGCAGCTTCCAGGTTGGGTCAAACATTCAGTACTTC
NA TRBJ1-2 NA TRBV30 CAWNRRPEGYTF TGTGCCTGGAACCGCCGGCCGGAGGGCTACACCTTC
NA TRBJ2-7 many TRBV20-1 CSASRSSYEQYF TGCAGTGCTAGTCGGAGCTCCTACGAGCAGTACTTC
NA TRBJ2-1 few TRBV7-9 CASSLRPDSVIYNEQFF TGTGCCAGCAGCCTACGTCCTGACAGCGTTATTTACAATGAGCAGTTCTTC
TRBD1 TRBJ2-2 NA TRBV28 CASSGQGRGELFF TGTGCCAGCAGTGGACAGGGGAGGGGGGAGCTGTTTTTT
NA TRBJ1-5 few TRBV27 CASSPVREGGIQPQHF TGTGCCAGCAGCCCCGTTCGGGAGGGGGGCATTCAGCCCCAGCATTTT
NA TRBJ2-2 many TRBV3-1 CASRRDIGELFF TGTGCCAGCAGGCGGGATATTGGGGAGCTGTTTTTT
NA TRBJ1-2 few TRBV18 CASSTTGSGGYTF TGTGCCAGCTCAACAACAGGGAGTGGTGGCTACACCTTC
TRBD2 TRBJ2-1 many TRBV20-1 CSASRAGSEQFF TGCAGTGCTAGTCGAGCGGGAAGTGAGCAGTTCTTC
NA TRBJ2-1 few TRBV5-1 CASSLSPGPQYNEQFF TGCGCCAGCAGCTTGAGCCCGGGTCCACAGTACAATGAGCAGTTCTTC
NA TRBJ2-5 many TRBV11-2 CASSLDGVGGAAQQTQYF TGTGCCAGCAGCTTAGATGGCGTTGGGGGAGCCGCACAACAGACCCAGTACTTC
TRBD2 TRBJ2-2 few TRBV7-2 CASLLAGGPGSGELFF TGTGCCAGCCTACTAGCGGGAGGGCCGGGGTCCGGGGAGCTGTTTTTT
TRBD2 TRBJ2-3 few TRBV27 CASSLSNLAGVKDTQYF TGTGCCAGCAGTTTATCGAATCTAGCGGGAGTCAAAGATACGCAGTATTTT
NA TRBJ2-1 many TRBV10-3 CAISESTADEQFF TGTGCCATCAGTGAGTCGACGGCGGATGAGCAGTTCTTC
NA TRBJ2-3 many TRBV24-1 CATSGGSDTDTQYF TGTGCCACCAGTGGGGGATCGGACACAGATACGCAGTATTTT
TRBD1 TRBJ2-3 few TRBV5-1 CASSLGGQASTDTQYF TGCGCCAGCAGCTTGGGGGGACAGGCGAGCACAGATACGCAGTATTTT
NA TRBJ2-5 NA TRBV20-1 CSAISPGLKETQYF TGCAGTGCTATTTCGCCGGGACTCAAAGAGACCCAGTACTTC
NA TRBJ2-3 NA TRBV5-1 CASSLHRASGTQYF TGCGCCAGCAGCTTGCACAGGGCGAGCGGTACGCAGTATTTT
NA TRBJ2-1 many TRBV4-2 CASSQADWTTINEQFF TGTGCCAGCAGCCAAGCGGACTGGACTACGATCAATGAGCAGTTCTTC